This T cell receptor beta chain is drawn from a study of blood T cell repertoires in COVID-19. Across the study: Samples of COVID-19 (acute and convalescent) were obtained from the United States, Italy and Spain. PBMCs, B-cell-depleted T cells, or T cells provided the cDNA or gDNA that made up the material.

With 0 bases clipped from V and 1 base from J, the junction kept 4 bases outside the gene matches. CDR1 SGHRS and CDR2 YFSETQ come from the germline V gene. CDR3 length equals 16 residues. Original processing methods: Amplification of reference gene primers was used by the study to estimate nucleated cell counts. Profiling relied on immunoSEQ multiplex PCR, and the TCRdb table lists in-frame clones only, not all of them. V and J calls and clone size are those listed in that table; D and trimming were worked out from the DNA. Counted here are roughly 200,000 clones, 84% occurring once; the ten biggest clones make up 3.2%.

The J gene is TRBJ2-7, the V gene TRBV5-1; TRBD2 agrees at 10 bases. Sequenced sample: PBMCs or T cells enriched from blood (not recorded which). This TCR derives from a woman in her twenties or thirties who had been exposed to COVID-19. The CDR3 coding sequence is TGCGCCAGCAGCTTGGAACTAGCGGGGACATCCTACGAGCAGTACTTC. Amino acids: CASSLELAGTSYEQYF.